The following is a T cell receptor (beta chain) sequence with its context. Its antigen is undetermined. This record comes from a study of T cells expressing NK-cell markers. At the level of the study: The TCR beta repertoires were obtained from sorted CD3+CD56+NKG2C+, CD3+CD56+NKG2C- and CD3+CD56-NKG2C+ T cells. Study results and limitations: Clarity on HCMV specificity was lacking for the expanded NKG2C+ T cell clones. In a handful of donors, dominant CD3+CD56+NKG2C+ clonotypes ranked among the top 10 CD8+ clonotypes.

Germline CDR1 is DFQATT and CDR2 is SNEGSKA (reference sequence). CDR3 length: 14 amino acids. TCRdb reprocessed the 5' RACE reads; each CDR3 protein has one entry and no DNA is given. The sample has under 200,000 distinct CDR3 sequences, and its top ten clones hold approximately 18%. This chain links TRBV20-1 with TRBJ2-1; without DNA, the TCRdb call of TRBD2 cannot be checked. This receptor was obtained from a woman aged 18 to 75 in good health. Sequencing used blood T cells: a sorted CD56 or NKG2C T cell subset, CD4+ or CD8+ T cells, or bulk PBMC T cells (not recorded which). The CDR3 reads CSATASGIYNEQFF.